Listed below are T cell receptor beta chains from one sample, sequenced in a study of T cell changes during pregnancy in multiple sclerosis. Repertoires were generated with immunoSEQ multiplex PCR, while TCRdb's copy carries only in-frame clones and drops some. This table has 90,000 to 120,000 clones, about 90% appearing once. The sequencing here drew on peripheral blood, taken in the third trimester of pregnancy. These receptor sequences come from a female donor in good health, enrolled as a control in a pregnancy study. The CDR3 runs from the conserved cysteine through the conserved F or W. Fields, in order: D gene, J gene, V gene, clone size, CDR3 DNA, CDR3 protein. A D gene is named only where the DNA matches it firmly. The listing skips clone size in some rows; elsewhere it reads once, few, many or a size class.

>.|TRBJ2-1|TRBV7-2|.
TGTGCCAGCAGCTTACCCCACGGTCACTACAATGAGCAGTTCTTC
CASSLPHGHYNEQFF
>.|TRBJ2-5|TRBV5-1|once
TGCGCCAGCAGCTGGGAGGTAGCAGGAGAGACCCAGTACTTC
CASSWEVAGETQYF
>TRBD2|TRBJ2-1|TRBV5-1|.
TGCGCCAGCAGCTTGGCCCACGGGGGGGCCTACAATGAGCAGTTCTTC
CASSLAHGGAYNEQFF
>TRBD1|TRBJ1-4|TRBV30|.
TGTGCCTGGAGTGGCCACAGGGGACGCCGGCCCGCAACTAATGAAAAACTGTTTTTT
CAWSGHRGRRPATNEKLFF
>TRBD1|TRBJ2-2|TRBV7-6|.
TGTGCCAGCAGCCTAGGAGGACAGACAGGGACCAGGGAGCTGTTTTTT
CASSLGGQTGTRELFF
>.|TRBJ2-3|TRBV2|.
TGTGCCAGCACATGGTCAGAGGGCACAGATACGCAGTATTTT
CASTWSEGTDTQYF
>.|TRBJ1-2|TRBV10-3|.
TGTGCCATCAGTTTTACCCGGGGTCAAAACTATGGCTACACCTTC
CAISFTRGQNYGYTF
>.|TRBJ2-5|TRBV5-4|.
TGTGCCAGCAAGTTAGGACAGCAACAAGAGACCCAGTACTTC
CASKLGQQQETQYF
>.|TRBJ1-2|TRBV6-5|.
TGTGCCAGCAGTTACGAGGGGGACGGTGGCTACACCTTC
CASSYEGDGGYTF
>TRBD2|TRBJ2-2|TRBV7-9|.
TGTGCCAGCAGCCAACCGGGACTAGCGAACACCGGGGAGCTGTTTTTT
CASSQPGLANTGELFF
>.|TRBJ1-2|TRBV30|.
TGTGCCTGGAGGTGGGGGCTTCCTAACTATGGCTACACCTTC
CAWRWGLPNYGYTF
>.|TRBJ2-6|TRBV27|.
TGTGCCAGCAGGGACAGCCTCCCTTACTCTGGGGCCAACGTCCTGACTTTC
CASRDSLPYSGANVLTF
>TRBD1|TRBJ1-4|TRBV4-3|.
TGCGCCAGCAGCCAAGACGATCAGGGGGCGCAGGGTGAAAAACTGTTTTTT
CASSQDDQGAQGEKLFF
>TRBD1|TRBJ1-4|TRBV27|.
TGTGCCAGCAGTGAGACAGGGGGGCCAACTAATGAAAAACTGTTTTTT
CASSETGGPTNEKLFF
>.|TRBJ2-7|TRBV5-6|.
TGTGCCAGCAGCCGAAGGACAGCCTCCTACGAGCAGTACTTC
CASSRRTASYEQYF
>.|TRBJ2-3|TRBV2|.
TGTGCCAGTAAAAATAACAGGTTGTCTAGCACAGATACGCAGTATTTT
CASKNNRLSSTDTQYF
>.|TRBJ2-3|TRBV5-4|.
TGTGCCAGCAGCTTGGCTACGCCAGATACGCAGTATTTT
CASSLATPDTQYF
>.|TRBJ2-7|TRBV7-8|.
TGTGCCAGCAGCTCCGGACAGTTGGGGATCTACGAGCAGTACTTC
CASSSGQLGIYEQYF
>TRBD2|TRBJ2-3|TRBV11-3|.
TGTGCCAGCAGGTCCAAGCGGGGGAAAGGAGATACGCAGTATTTT
CASRSKRGKGDTQYF
>TRBD2|TRBJ2-2|TRBV9|.
TGTGCCAGCAGCGTACTAGCGGGGGGGAACACCGGGGAGCTGTTTTTT
CASSVLAGGNTGELFF
>.|TRBJ2-1|TRBV12-5|.
TGTGCTAGTGGAGAGGGCCAGAGCTCCTACAATGAGCAGTTCTTC
CASGEGQSSYNEQFF
>TRBD1|TRBJ1-6|TRBV5-4|.
TGTGCCAGCAGTTACCGACAGGGTGGCTCCTATAATTCACCCCTCCACTTT
CASSYRQGGSYNSPLHF
>TRBD1|TRBJ1-2|TRBV30|.
TGTGCCTGGACCTTTGGGACAGCCGAGGGTGATGGCTACACCTTC
CAWTFGTAEGDGYTF
>.|TRBJ1-2|TRBV7-2|once
TGTGCCAGCAGCTTAGTAAACTATGGCTACACCTTC
CASSLVNYGYTF
>.|TRBJ2-1|TRBV9|.
TGTGCCAGCAGCGCAATAACAGGTTACAATGAGCAGTTCTTC
CASSAITGYNEQFF
>.|TRBJ1-2|TRBV11-2|.
TGTGCCAGCAGCTTAACAGAGGGATACTATGGCTACACCTTC
CASSLTEGYYGYTF
>.|TRBJ1-1|TRBV11-2|.
TGTGCCAGCAGCTTAGTTACCCGTAGGAACACTGAAGCTTTCTTT
CASSLVTRRNTEAFF
>.|TRBJ2-3|TRBV9|.
TGTGCCAGCAGCGTAGGGCGGGGAAGCACAGATACGCAGTATTTT
CASSVGRGSTDTQYF
>TRBD1|TRBJ1-1|TRBV30|.
TGTGCCTGGAGAGACAGGGTCGTCACTGAAGCTTTCTTT
CAWRDRVVTEAFF
>.|TRBJ1-4|TRBV7-2|.
TGTGCCAGCAGCCTCAGTGGTTCCTCTTGGAAACTGTTTTTT
CASSLSGSSWKLFF
>.|TRBJ2-2|TRBV11-3|.
TGTGCCAGCAGCTCAATGGCCCCCGGGGAGCTGTTTTTT
CASSSMAPGELFF
>TRBD2|TRBJ2-1|TRBV6-1|once
TGTGCCAGCAGTGGGACTAGCGGCTACAATGAGCAGTTCTTC
CASSGTSGYNEQFF
>.|TRBJ1-4|TRBV11-2|.
TGTGCCAGCAGCTTTGTGGGGCAGAATGAAAAACTGTTTTTT
CASSFVGQNEKLFF
>.|TRBJ1-5|TRBV19|.
TGTGCCAGTAGTATTGCCCGATCCTCACTCTATAGCAATCAGCCCCAGCATTTT
CASSIARSSLYSNQPQHF
>.|TRBJ1-6|TRBV28|.
TGTGCCAGCACCATCCCGCGGGGTACCAGCTCACCCCTCCACTTT
CASTIPRGTSSPLHF
>.|TRBJ1-2|TRBV27|.
TGTGCCAGCAGTTTAGGAGCCAGGGGTGTGGATGGCTACACCTTC
CASSLGARGVDGYTF
>.|TRBJ1-1|TRBV12-5|.
TGTGCTAGTGGTCCGCCGGACAGAGTCTACCTCTCGAACACTGAAGCTTTCTTT
CASGPPDRVYLSNTEAFF
>.|TRBJ2-7|TRBV5-8|.
TGTGCCAGCAGCTTGGTGTCGGGGGTGAACTACGAGCAGTACTTC
CASSLVSGVNYEQYF
>.|TRBJ2-6|TRBV7-3|.
TGTGCCAGCAGCACCACCTCTTCCGGTCGGGGGGCCAACGTCCTGACTTTC
CASSTTSSGRGANVLTF
>.|TRBJ2-5|TRBV5-1|.
TGCGCCAGCAGCTTGGGGACACAACAAGAGACCCAGTACTTC
CASSLGTQQETQYF
>.|TRBJ1-5|TRBV2|.
TGTGCCAGCAGCCCCAGGGGAGGGGGGGGAGGGGGCAATCAGCCCCAGCATTTT
CASSPRGGGGGGNQPQHF
>.|TRBJ1-5|TRBV6-1|.
TGTGCCAGCATCAGGGCCCAGGGTCCCCAGCATTTT
CASIRAQGPQHF
>.|TRBJ2-7|TRBV2|.
TGTGCCAGCAGGGCTCTCGAGCAGTACTTC
CASRALEQYF
>TRBD1|TRBJ1-2|TRBV6-5|.
TGTGCCAGCAGCTCGACAGGGGGCGATCGCTACACCTTC
CASSSTGGDRYTF
>TRBD2|TRBJ2-2|TRBV30|.
TGTGCCTGGAGCGACCTAGCGGGGGTCCCCGGGGAGCTGTTTTTT
CAWSDLAGVPGELFF
>.|TRBJ2-7|TRBV14|.
TGTGCCAGCAGCCCGTGGAGCTCCTACGAGCAGTACTTC
CASSPWSSYEQYF
>TRBD1|TRBJ1-1|TRBV29-1|.
TGCAGCGTTGAAGAATACAGGGGGAACACTGAAGCTTTCTTT
CSVEEYRGNTEAFF
>.|TRBJ2-7|TRBV5-4|.
TGTGCCAGCAGCGGGGAGGGGGTGCCATTGGCTGTGCAGTACTTC
CASSGEGVPLAVQYF
>.|TRBJ1-2|TRBV30|.
TGTGCCTGGAGTGCGTTGGGGGAGGGTGGCTACACCTTC
CAWSALGEGGYTF
>.|TRBJ2-7|TRBV2|.
TGTGCCAGCAGTGTGGGGACAATGGTTTACGAGCAGTACTTC
CASSVGTMVYEQYF
>.|TRBJ1-2|TRBV19|.
TGTGCCAGTAGGAGGGGGGGTGCCTATGGCTACACCTTC
CASRRGGAYGYTF
>.|TRBJ2-7|TRBV11-3|.
TGTGCCAGCAGCTTGACAGGAGCTACCTACGAGCAGTACTTC
CASSLTGATYEQYF
>TRBD1|TRBJ1-4|TRBV7-2|.
TGTGCCAGCAGCCCCCCTGGGACAGTGGAGTCCCGCGGCGGAAAACTGTTTTTT
CASSPPGTVESRGGKLFF
>TRBD2|TRBJ2-2|TRBV2|.
TGTGCCAGCAGGGACGTGGGACTAGCGGGGGGGCGCGGCGGGGAGCTGTTTTTT
CASRDVGLAGGRGGELFF
>.|TRBJ1-4|TRBV10-3|.
TGTGCCATCAGTGCTTCGAGTATCGCAACTAATGAAAAACTGTTTTTT
CAISASSIATNEKLFF
>.|TRBJ2-1|TRBV27|.
TGTGCCACCGCAGAACGTCTTCATGAGCAGTTCTTC
CATAERLHEQFF
>.|TRBJ1-1|TRBV5-4|.
TGTGCCAGCAGCTTGGCCACGGGAACTGAAGCTTTCTTT
CASSLATGTEAFF
>TRBD1|TRBJ1-2|TRBV4-3|.
TGCGCCAGCAGCCAAGATTTAGTATTGGACAGGTACTATGGCTACACCTTC
CASSQDLVLDRYYGYTF
>.|TRBJ2-7|TRBV4-2|.
TGTGCCAGCAGCCAAGATAGCCATGAGCAGTACTTC
CASSQDSHEQYF
>TRBD2|TRBJ2-7|TRBV7-2|.
TGTGCCAGCAGCGGAGGACTAGCGGGAACTCAGTACTTC
CASSGGLAGTQYF